This TCR beta chain was profiled in a study of T cell changes during pregnancy in multiple sclerosis. Repertoires were generated with immunoSEQ multiplex PCR, while TCRdb's copy carries only in-frame clones and drops some. Of approximately 80,000 clones in the sample, 94% are singletons; the top ten hold about 1%. The germline V gene encodes CDR1 MGHRA and CDR2 YSYEKL. V dropped 1 base and J dropped 4 bases, with 14 bases sitting between them. This CDR3 is built from 16 residues. The source is a female donor in good health, enrolled as a control in a pregnancy study. V usage is TRBV4-1 and J usage is TRBJ1-5, with D possibly matching TRBD1 (6 bases). Sequencing was performed on peripheral blood, taken in the second trimester of pregnancy. CDR3 in DNA: TGCGCCAGCAGCCAAGGAGGAGGACAGCTTAATCAGCCCCAGCATTTT. Protein sequence: CASSQGGGQLNQPQHF.